Detailed here is one T cell receptor beta chain. Antigen unknown. The CDR3 sequence is 14 residues long. Germline CDR1 SGHRS, CDR2 YFSETQ. V was pared by 7 bases and J by 4 bases, with 7 bases of the junction left unmatched. These data come from a study of response to subunit inactivated influenza vaccine. General study points: Only a handful of new T cells, the authors suggested, are recruited with each seasonal influenza vaccination.

A single record per CDR3 protein comes from TCRdb applying MiXCR to the RT-PCR reads. The sample lists about 800,000 distinct CDR3 sequences, less than 25% occurring once. This specimen consisted of PBMCs from blood, obtained roughly 5 days after vaccination. The receptor was isolated from a man in his fifties who received an inactivated influenza vaccine. The J gene is TRBJ2-3, the V gene TRBV5-1, with 9 bases fitting TRBD2. The CDR3 is CASAWRGGADTQYF. The CDR3 coding sequence is TGCGCCAGCGCCTGGCGGGGGGGAGCAGATACGCAGTATTTT.